What follows is one T cell receptor beta chain and its context. The data stem from a study of T-cell reconstitution after alpha-beta-depleted transplantation in children. The CDR3 has 16 residues. Germline V gene lookup returns CDR1 SGHRS and CDR2 YFSETQ. V trimming: 0 bases; J trimming: 1 base; junction bases outside the gene matches: 5. Unique molecular identifiers were built into the TCRbeta library. A single record per CDR3 protein comes from TCRdb applying MiXCR to the PCR reads. The sample includes around 450,000 distinct CDR3 sequences, over 40% of them seen just once. The source is a girl aged 2 to 10 with aplastic anemia, due to receive a stem cell transplant. The chain uses TRBV5-1 and TRBJ2-3, with 7 bases that match TRBD2. The input for sequencing was PBMCs, taken before TCRalphabeta/CD19-depleted stem cell transplant. CDR3 in amino acids: CASSLGTRIGTDTQYF. The CDR3 DNA follows: TGCGCCAGCAGCTTGGGGACTAGGATTGGCACAGATACGCAGTATTTT.